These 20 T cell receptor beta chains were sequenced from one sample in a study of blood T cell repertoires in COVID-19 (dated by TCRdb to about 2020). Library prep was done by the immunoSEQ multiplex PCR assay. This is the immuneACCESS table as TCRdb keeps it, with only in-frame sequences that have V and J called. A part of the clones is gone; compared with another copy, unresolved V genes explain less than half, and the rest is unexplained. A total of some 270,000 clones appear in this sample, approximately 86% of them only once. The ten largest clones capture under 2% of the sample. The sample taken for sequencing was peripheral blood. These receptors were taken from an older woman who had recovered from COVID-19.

The CDR3 DNA reads TGCGCCAGCAGCCCATGGACAGAGAACACCGGGGAGCTGTTTTTT. Translating gives CASSPWTENTGELFF. This chain uses TRBV4-3 with TRBJ2-2; perhaps TRBD1 as D (6 bases). Germline loops: CDR1 LGHNA, CDR2 YSLEER. This CDR3 contains 15 residues. The V and J ends lost 4 bases and 1 base respectively, with 10 bases between them.

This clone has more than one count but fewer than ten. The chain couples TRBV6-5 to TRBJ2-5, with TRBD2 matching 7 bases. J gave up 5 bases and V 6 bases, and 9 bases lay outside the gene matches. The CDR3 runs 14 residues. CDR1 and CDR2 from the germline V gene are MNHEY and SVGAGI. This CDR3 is CASREGLSPETQYF. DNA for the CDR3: TGTGCCAGCAGGGAGGGACTATCCCCGGAGACCCAGTACTTC.

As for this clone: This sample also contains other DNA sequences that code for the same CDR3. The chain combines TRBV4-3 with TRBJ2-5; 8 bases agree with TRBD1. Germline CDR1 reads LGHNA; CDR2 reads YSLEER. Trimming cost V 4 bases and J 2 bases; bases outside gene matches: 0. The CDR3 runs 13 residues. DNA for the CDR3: TGCGCCAGCAGCCGGGACAGGCAAGAGACCCAGTACTTC. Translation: CASSRDRQETQYF.

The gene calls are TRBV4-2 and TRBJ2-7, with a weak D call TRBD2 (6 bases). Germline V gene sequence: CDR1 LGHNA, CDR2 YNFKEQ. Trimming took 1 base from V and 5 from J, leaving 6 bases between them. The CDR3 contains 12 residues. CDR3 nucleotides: TGTGCCAGCAGCCAAGGGAGGGACGAGCAGTACTTC. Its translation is CASSQGRDEQYF.

CDR3 in amino acids: CASSPLARDNEQFF. The CDR3 nucleotides are TGCGCCAGCAGCCCACTAGCCCGTGACAATGAGCAGTTCTTC. The rearrangement uses TRBV4-1 and TRBJ2-1; TRBD2 is a possible D gene (6 bases). Germline CDR1 is MGHRA and CDR2 is YSYEKL. The length of the CDR3 is 14 residues. V was pared by 4 bases and J by 5 bases, with 12 bases between.

CDR3 sequence (DNA): TGTGCCAGCAGCTTCGGGTACGCAACTAATGAAAAACTGTTTTTT. This sequence encodes CASSFGYATNEKLFF. This chain uses TRBV11-2 with TRBJ1-4, with D unclear. Germline CDR1 SGHAT, CDR2 FQNNGV. This CDR3 has 15 residues. Trimming pared 3 bases from V and 0 bases from J, leaving 8 bases between.

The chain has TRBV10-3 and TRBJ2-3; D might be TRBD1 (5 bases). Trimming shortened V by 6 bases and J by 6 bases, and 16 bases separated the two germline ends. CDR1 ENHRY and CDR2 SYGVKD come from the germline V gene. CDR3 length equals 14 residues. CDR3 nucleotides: TGTGCCATCAGAACAGGTGCCTCAGGGGATACGCAGTATTTT. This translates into CAIRTGASGDTQYF.

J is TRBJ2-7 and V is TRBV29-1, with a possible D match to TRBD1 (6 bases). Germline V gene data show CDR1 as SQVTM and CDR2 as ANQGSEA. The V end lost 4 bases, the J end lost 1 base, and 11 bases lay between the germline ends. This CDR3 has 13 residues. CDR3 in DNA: TGCAGCGTTGCGGACAGCGTTTCCTACGAGCAGTACTTC. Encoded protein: CSVADSVSYEQYF.

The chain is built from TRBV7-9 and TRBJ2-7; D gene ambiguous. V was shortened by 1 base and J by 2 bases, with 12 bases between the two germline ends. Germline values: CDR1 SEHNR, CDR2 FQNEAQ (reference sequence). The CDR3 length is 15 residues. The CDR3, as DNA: TGTGCCAGCAGCTTAGTAGGTGACTTCCCCTACGAGCAGTACTTC. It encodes CASSLVGDFPYEQYF.

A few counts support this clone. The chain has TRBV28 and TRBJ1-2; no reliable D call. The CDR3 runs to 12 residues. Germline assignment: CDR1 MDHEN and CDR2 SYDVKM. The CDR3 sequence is CAIRGSNYGYTF. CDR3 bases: TGTGCAATCCGGGGTTCGAACTATGGCTACACCTTC.

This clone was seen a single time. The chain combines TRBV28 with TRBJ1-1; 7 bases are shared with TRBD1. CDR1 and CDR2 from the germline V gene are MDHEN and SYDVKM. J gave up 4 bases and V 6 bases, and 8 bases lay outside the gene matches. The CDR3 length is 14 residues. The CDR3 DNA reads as TGTGCCAGCAGCTTAGGGACAGAGGGCACTGAAGCTTTCTTT. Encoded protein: CASSLGTEGTEAFF.

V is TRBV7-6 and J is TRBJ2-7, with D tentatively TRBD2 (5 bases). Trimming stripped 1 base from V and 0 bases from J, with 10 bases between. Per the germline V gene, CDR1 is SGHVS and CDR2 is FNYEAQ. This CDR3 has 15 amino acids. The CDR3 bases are TGTGCCAGCAGCTTAGAGCGGAGCAGCTCCTACGAGCAGTACTTC. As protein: CASSLERSSSYEQYF.

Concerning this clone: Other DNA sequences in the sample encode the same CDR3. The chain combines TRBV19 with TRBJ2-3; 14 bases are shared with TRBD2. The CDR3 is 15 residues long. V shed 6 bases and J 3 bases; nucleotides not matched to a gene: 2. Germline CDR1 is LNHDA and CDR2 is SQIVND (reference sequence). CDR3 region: CASRTSGGVTDTQYF. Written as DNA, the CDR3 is TGTGCCAGTAGGACTAGCGGGGGGGTAACAGATACGCAGTATTTT.

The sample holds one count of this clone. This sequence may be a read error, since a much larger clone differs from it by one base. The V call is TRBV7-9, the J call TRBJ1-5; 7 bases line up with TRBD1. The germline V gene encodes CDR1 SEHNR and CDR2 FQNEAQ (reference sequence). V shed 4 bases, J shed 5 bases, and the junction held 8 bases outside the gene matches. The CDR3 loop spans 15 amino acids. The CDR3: CASSSTGLGDQPQHF. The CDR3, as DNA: TGTGCCAGCAGCTCGACAGGGCTTGGCGATCAGCCCCAGCATTTT.

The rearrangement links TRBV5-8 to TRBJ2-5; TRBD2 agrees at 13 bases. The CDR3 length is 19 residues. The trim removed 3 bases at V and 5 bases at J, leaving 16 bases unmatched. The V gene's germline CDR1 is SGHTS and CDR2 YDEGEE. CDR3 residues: CASSSSLWTSGGGTETQYF. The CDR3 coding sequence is TGTGCCAGCAGCTCCTCCCTCTGGACTAGCGGGGGTGGGACGGAGACCCAGTACTTC.

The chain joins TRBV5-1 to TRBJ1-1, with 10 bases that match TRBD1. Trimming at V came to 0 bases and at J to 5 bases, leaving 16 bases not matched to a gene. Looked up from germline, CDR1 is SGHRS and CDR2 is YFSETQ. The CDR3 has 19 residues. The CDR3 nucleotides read TGCGCCAGCAGCTTGGCCCTATCAACCGACAGGGGGCGCGAGACTGAAGCTTTCTTT. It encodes CASSLALSTDRGRETEAFF.

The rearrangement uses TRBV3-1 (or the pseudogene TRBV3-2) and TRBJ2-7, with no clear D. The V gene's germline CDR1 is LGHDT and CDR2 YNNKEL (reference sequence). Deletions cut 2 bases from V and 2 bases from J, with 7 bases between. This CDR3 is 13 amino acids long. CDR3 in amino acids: CASSQNPAYEQYF. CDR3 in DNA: TGTGCCAGCAGCCAAAACCCGGCCTACGAGCAGTACTTC.

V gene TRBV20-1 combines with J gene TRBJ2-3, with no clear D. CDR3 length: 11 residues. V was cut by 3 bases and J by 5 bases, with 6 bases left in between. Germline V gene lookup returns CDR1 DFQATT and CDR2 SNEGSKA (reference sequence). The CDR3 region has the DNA TGCAGTGCTAGGTTAAAAGATACGCAGTATTTT. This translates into CSARLKDTQYF.

The CDR3 DNA reads as TGTGCCAGTAGCCCCCTGGTGGGGGGGAATTCACCCCTCCACTTT. Protein: CASSPLVGGNSPLHF. The chain employs TRBV19 and TRBJ1-6; a weak D match, TRBD1 (5 bases). Germline loops: CDR1 LNHDA, CDR2 SQIVND (reference sequence). This CDR3 has 15 amino acids. V gave up 6 bases and J gave up 7 bases, with 16 bases separating them.

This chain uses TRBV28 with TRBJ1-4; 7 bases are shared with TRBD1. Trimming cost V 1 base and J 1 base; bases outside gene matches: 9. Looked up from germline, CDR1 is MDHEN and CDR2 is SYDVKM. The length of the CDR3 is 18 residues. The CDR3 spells CASSLFGTAEGTNEKLFF. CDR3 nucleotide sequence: TGTGCCAGCAGTTTATTCGGGACAGCGGAGGGAACTAATGAAAAACTGTTTTTT. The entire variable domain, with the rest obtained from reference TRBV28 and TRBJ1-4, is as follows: DVKVTQSSRYLVKRTGEKVFLECVQDMDHENMFWYRQDPGLGLRLIYFSYDVKMKEKGDIPEGYSVSREKKERFSLILESASTNQTSMYLCASSLFGTAEGTNEKLFFGSGTQLSVL.